This TCR beta chain came from a study of blood T cell repertoires in COVID-19 (dated by TCRdb to the early 2020s). As for the study more broadly: Samples from collaborators originated in the United States, Italy and Spain and spanned both the acute and convalescent phases of COVID-19. The material from the prospective study consisted of cDNA or gDNA derived from T cells, B-cell-depleted T cells, or PBMCs. The dataset comprised deeply sampled blood TCRbeta repertoires from subjects exposed to, actively infected with, or recovered from COVID-19. A freely available public database, intended as a resource for researchers studying the immune response to SARS-CoV-2, is where the repertoires were released. Samples were obtained from the ongoing ImmuneRACE study (first 160 participants) and from 950 to 1,500 subjects provided by 6 global collaborators. A de-identified subject ID, COVID-19 status, age in years and sex were almost always included in the sample metadata. Where available, HLA class I and class II types were taken from metadata supplied by the sample provider and were not determined by assay-based typing.

The paper's findings and limits, for the study overall: The amount of clinical and demographic metadata varied by source and participant and was provided uncurated.

The table lists this clone with a few counts. Its antigen specificity is not known. Base qualities are not provided; no much larger clone lies one nucleotide away. Another Seattle source contributed samples from volunteer blood donors who had recovered from COVID-19. Whole blood was collected in K2EDTA tubes by collaborating institutions according to the institutions' own protocols. For TCRbeta analysis, collaborators shipped samples in one of three forms: frozen whole blood, isolated PBMCs, or DNA extracted from either of those sample types. Including the terminal cysteine and phenylalanine, the CDR3 comprises 14 residues. Only CDR3 DNA remains: 42 bases, in frame from the first base. V has 4 bases trimmed and J has 8 bases trimmed; junction bases matching no gene number 8. Via the germline V gene (reference sequence), CDR1 is GTSNPN and CDR2 SVGIG. The immunoSEQ Assay, a bias-controlled multiplex PCR, was used to amplify TCRbeta CDR3 regions from genomic DNA. As for the original processing: Within the assay, amplification of reference gene primers was used to estimate how many nucleated cells each sample contained. Sequence reads were collapsed and filtered to measure the absolute abundance of every unique TCRbeta CDR3 rearrangement. For each sample, productive Simpson clonality was calculated as the square root of Simpson's diversity index across productive rearrangements. The source is immuneACCESS, and TCRdb retained only in-frame sequences with V and J called. Part of the clones is not carried over; for the studies checked, unresolved V genes explain less than half of this, and the remainder is unexplained. The DNA gave D and trimming, while V, J and clone size come from that table. The sample table holds 250,000 or so clones, of which 75% to 90% were seen once. About 1.6% of the sample comes from the top ten.

The material sequenced was peripheral blood. This TCR came from a middle-aged woman who had recovered from COVID-19. The sequence joins TRBV30 to TRBJ1-4; TRBD1 lines up with 9 middle nucleotides. Here the CDR3 is given as CAWNRGQVGEKLFF. The bases are TGTGCCTGGAACAGGGGGCAGGTGGGAGAAAAACTGTTTTTT.